The 27 T cell receptor beta chains below come from one sample, sequenced in a study of blood T cells in healthy people across ages. A second PCR of roughly 7 to 11 cycles used a sample-barcoded 5' primer and a J-beta primer mix. TCRdb analysed the 5' RACE reads with MiXCR anew, one entry per CDR3 protein. The top ten clones hold around 4% of a sample with approximately 1.5 million distinct CDR3 sequences, about 45% of them seen once. The sample was blood. These receptors were taken from a woman aged 18 to 35 in good health.

The count of this clonotype is one. V and J are TRBV20-1 and TRBJ1-2, with TRBD1 identical over 8 bases. The germline gives CDR1 DFQATT, CDR2 SNEGSKA (reference sequence). This CDR3 spans 14 amino acids. After removal of 3 bases from V and 5 bases from J, the junction contained 8 bases not matched to a gene. As DNA, the CDR3 is TGCAGTGCTAGCACAGGGGGACCCGGGTATGGCTACACCTTC. Its protein product is CSASTGGPGYGYTF.

This clonotype was seen a few times. This sequence joins TRBV27 and TRBJ2-2; 8 bases are a match to TRBD2. The J segment lost 0 bases and the V segment lost 8 bases, leaving 2 bases of the junction unmatched. CDR1 MNHEY and CDR2 SMNVEV come from the germline V gene (reference sequence). This CDR3 spans 14 amino acids. CDR3 sequence reads: CASGRGANTGELFF. CDR3 coding DNA: TGTGCCAGCGGGCGGGGGGCGAACACCGGGGAGCTGTTTTTT.

The CDR3 protein is CASSTGTGSGSKTQYF. CDR3 nucleotide sequence: TGTGCCAGCAGCACCGGGACAGGATCGGGGTCGAAGACCCAGTACTTC. This chain joins TRBV11-2 and TRBJ2-5; 8 positions match TRBD1. The CDR3 consists of 16 residues. V lost 5 bases and J lost 6; bases outside the gene matches: 14. Germline V gene data show CDR1 as SGHAT and CDR2 as FQNNGV.

The chain couples TRBV7-8 to TRBJ2-7; D is possibly TRBD2 (6 bases). Germline V gene sequence: CDR1 SGHVS, CDR2 FQNEAQ. V dropped 1 base and J dropped 5 bases, with 15 bases sitting between them. The CDR3 is made up of 15 amino acids. Written as DNA, the CDR3 is TGTGCCAGCAGCTTAGGTGGACGGGGGTTCCACGAGCAGTACTTC. Translated, it gives CASSLGGRGFHEQYF.

This clonotype was counted at least ten times. This rearrangement joins TRBV12-3 or TRBV12-4 to TRBJ2-5; D not resolved. The V and J ends lost 0 bases and 5 bases respectively, with 7 bases between them. CDR3 size: 13 residues. In nucleotides, the CDR3 is TGTGCCAGCAGTTTAGCCGGTCTGGAGACCCAGTACTTC. Protein product: CASSLAGLETQYF.

This clonotype was detected a few times. This chain uses TRBV4-1 with TRBJ1-1; D is perhaps TRBD1 (5 bases). V was cut by 3 bases and J by 10 bases, with 33 bases left in between. Germline lookup yields CDR1 MGHRA and CDR2 YSYEKL. This CDR3 comprises 19 residues. In DNA form, the CDR3 reads TGCGCCAGCAGCCACCAGCGCCGGGGGACGGGGCGGGCTTTATGTCGAGCTTTCTTT. Protein sequence: CASSHQRRGTGRALCRAFF.

This clonotype has just a few counts. The chain links TRBV4-3 to TRBJ2-1, with 10 bases lining up with TRBD1. The CDR3 covers 18 residues. CDR1 and CDR2 (germline): LGHNA, YSLEER. V lost 3 bases to trimming and J lost 3 bases; unmatched junction nucleotides: 11. This chain's CDR3 is CASSQALSTGGVYNEQFF. Here the CDR3 DNA reads TGCGCCAGCAGCCAGGCGCTGTCGACAGGGGGCGTCTACAATGAGCAGTTCTTC.

This clonotype came up a few times. The J gene is TRBJ1-1, the V gene TRBV27, with D tentatively TRBD1 (6 bases). Germline V gives CDR1 MNHEY, CDR2 SMNVEV (reference sequence). V was trimmed by 0 bases and J by 4 bases, leaving 12 bases between them. CDR3 length equals 15 residues. In DNA form, the CDR3 reads TGTGCCAGCAGTTTATCAGGGGGGGCATCCACTGAAGCTTTCTTT. This encodes CASSLSGGASTEAFF.

This clonotype was found a few times. The J gene is TRBJ1-4, the V gene TRBV6-6; D not resolved. The CDR3 runs to 14 residues. Trimming stripped 4 bases from V and 4 bases from J, with 10 bases between. In germline, CDR1 is MNHNY, CDR2 SVGAGI (reference sequence). The CDR3 sequence is CASSFNSNNEKLFF. CDR3 bases: TGTGCCAGCAGTTTTAACAGTAATAATGAAAAACTGTTTTTT.

DNA for the CDR3: TGTGCCAGCAGCGTAGACCCTCATCAGGGCTACAATGAGCAGTTCTTC. This translates into CASSVDPHQGYNEQFF. The rearrangement joins TRBV9 to TRBJ2-1; D is possibly TRBD1 (5 bases). Trimming removed 0 bases from V and 3 bases from J, with 13 bases in between. Germline V gives CDR1 SGDLS, CDR2 YYNGEE. The CDR3 covers 16 residues.

This clonotype was observed a handful of times. The chain is built from TRBV6-6 and TRBJ1-5, with 8 bases matching TRBD1. The CDR3 is 15 residues long. Germline values: CDR1 MNHNY, CDR2 SVGAGI (reference sequence). J gave up 7 bases and V 4 bases, and 9 bases lay outside the gene matches. The CDR3 DNA reads TGTGCCAGCAGTTCCCATGACAGGGGTCACCAGCCCCAGCATTTT. Residues: CASSSHDRGHQPQHF.

The chain links TRBV29-1 to TRBJ2-7; TRBD2 is a possible D gene (8 bases). V gave up 6 bases and J gave up 4 bases, with 25 bases separating them. The V gene's germline CDR1 is SQVTM and CDR2 ANQGSEA. This CDR3 spans 16 amino acids. This CDR3 reads CSVTGLAGQAGYEQYF. DNA for the CDR3: TGCAGCGTGACAGGGCTAGCGGGCCAAGCGGGGTACGAGCAGTACTTC.

CDR3 in amino acids: CSATGSVEQYF. The CDR3 DNA sequence: TGCAGTGCTACGGGGAGTGTTGAGCAGTACTTC. The chain employs TRBV20-1 and TRBJ2-5; D might be TRBD2 (5 bases). V was shortened by 4 bases and J by 11 bases, with 14 bases between the two germline ends. The CDR3 extends over 11 amino acids. Germline V CDR1 and CDR2: DFQATT, SNEGSKA (reference sequence).

The CDR3 bases are TGTGCCAGCAGAGGAGGGACGGACTATAATTCACCCCTCCACTTT. Its translation is CASRGGTDYNSPLHF. The rearrangement uses TRBV27 and TRBJ1-6; a possible D gene is TRBD1 (5 bases). Germline-derived CDR1 and CDR2 are MNHEY and SMNVEV (reference sequence). V lost 6 bases, J lost 3 bases, and 12 bases lay in between. The CDR3 spans 15 residues.

This clonotype was detected only a few times. The chain has TRBV20-1 and TRBJ1-5; TRBD1 matches 9 bases. CDR3 length: 14 amino acids. The germline V gene has CDR1 DFQATT and CDR2 SNEGSKA (reference sequence). V was clipped by 7 bases and J by 1 base; unmatched bases: 5. CDR3 DNA: TGCAGTGATACGGACAGGGGAAGCAATCAGCCCCAGCATTTT. It specifies CSDTDRGSNQPQHF.

This clonotype turned up a few times. This chain joins TRBV4-3 and TRBJ1-1; a weak D match, TRBD1 (6 bases). The V gene lost 6 bases and the J gene lost 0 bases, with 14 bases spanning the gap. The germline CDR1 and CDR2 sequences are LGHNA and YSLEER. The CDR3 consists of 15 residues. The CDR3, as DNA: TGCGCCAGCAGTTTGCAGGGGTCAATGAACACTGAAGCTTTCTTT. It specifies CASSLQGSMNTEAFF.

This clonotype was observed a handful of times. J is TRBJ2-1 and V is TRBV7-9; no definite D call. From germline, CDR1 is SEHNR and CDR2 FQNEAQ (reference sequence). The CDR3 spans 17 residues. Trimming removed 5 bases from V and 6 bases from J, with 23 bases in between. This chain's CDR3 is CASSGIMWGLTANEQFF. CDR3 nucleotides: TGTGCCAGCAGCGGAATCATGTGGGGTCTAACGGCCAATGAGCAGTTCTTC.

This rearrangement joins TRBV12-3 or TRBV12-4 to TRBJ1-2; no clear D. There are 12 residues in the CDR3. Between the trimmed V and J ends, which lost 3 bases and 8 bases, there was a span of 10 bases. The DNA for the CDR3 is TGTGCCAGCAGTTTTGTAGGGTTGGGCTACACCTTC. The encoded protein is CASSFVGLGYTF.

The CDR3 loop is CASSPDEQGIAEAFF. The CDR3 bases are TGTGCCAGCAGTCCCGACGAACAGGGAATCGCTGAAGCTTTCTTT. The chain uses TRBV28 and TRBJ1-1, with a possible D match to TRBD1 (6 bases). Germline V gene data show CDR1 as MDHEN and CDR2 as SYDVKM. V was pared by 5 bases and J by 6 bases, with 19 bases between. This CDR3 has 15 residues.

The chain couples TRBV3-1 to TRBJ2-1, with TRBD2 identical over 7 bases. The J segment lost 9 bases and the V segment lost 6 bases, leaving 11 bases of the junction unmatched. The CDR3 consists of 14 residues. The germline gives CDR1 LGHDT, CDR2 YNNKEL (reference sequence). CDR3 sequence reads: CASRPTRPGGEQFF. The CDR3 bases are TGTGCCAGCAGACCTACTAGGCCGGGGGGTGAGCAGTTCTTC.

This chain uses TRBV7-9 with TRBJ2-1, with TRBD2 matching 11 bases. The V segment lost 5 bases and the J segment 2 bases; nucleotides outside the gene matches: 8. Germline V gene lookup returns CDR1 SEHNR and CDR2 FQNEAQ (reference sequence). CDR3 length equals 17 residues. CDR3 protein: CASSPRLAGPTYNEQFF. CDR3 nucleotides: TGTGCCAGCAGCCCGCGACTAGCGGGGCCGACCTACAATGAGCAGTTCTTC. The full variable domain, rest sourced from reference TRBV7-9 and TRBJ2-1, is DTGVSQNPRHKITKRGQNVTFRCDPISEHNRLYWYRQTLGQGPEFLTYFQNEAQLEKSRLLSDRFSAERPKGSFSTLEIQRTEQGDSAMYLCASSPRLAGPTYNEQFFGPGTRLTVL.

This clonotype showed up just a few times. This rearrangement joins TRBV20-1 to TRBJ1-1; TRBD1 agrees at 7 bases. V trimming: 6 bases; J trimming: 3 bases; junction bases outside the gene matches: 7. The CDR3 is 13 residues long. From germline, CDR1 is DFQATT and CDR2 SNEGSKA (reference sequence). The CDR3 DNA reads TGCAGTGCCCCGGGACAGCTTGACACTGAAGCTTTCTTT. Residues: CSAPGQLDTEAFF.

This rearrangement joins TRBV10-3 to TRBJ1-1, with TRBD1 matching over 7 bases. The CDR3 spans 13 residues. Germline CDR1 ENHRY, CDR2 SYGVKD. Losses at the gene ends were 7 bases for V and 4 bases for J; bases not matched to a gene: 6. The CDR3 DNA sequence: TGTGCCATCAAGGCGGCAGGGGGCACTGAAGCTTTCTTT. It encodes CAIKAAGGTEAFF.

The chain has TRBV28 and TRBJ2-7; 10 nucleotides line up with TRBD2. CDR3 length equals 17 residues. V dropped 2 bases and J dropped 2; count of bases not matched to a gene: 9. Looked up from germline, CDR1 is MDHEN and CDR2 is SYDVKM. DNA for the CDR3: TGTGCCAGCAGTTTAGTCCTAGCGGGAGCAAGGCCCTACGAGCAGTACTTC. Its translation is CASSLVLAGARPYEQYF.

Only a few counts were recorded for this clonotype. This chain joins TRBV4-2 and TRBJ2-5; D might be TRBD1 (5 bases). CDR3 length: 16 residues. The germline gives CDR1 LGHNA, CDR2 YNFKEQ. Deletions cut 0 bases from V and 5 bases from J, with 16 bases between. The CDR3 sequence: CASSQDARAMWETQYF. The CDR3 DNA reads as TGTGCCAGCAGCCAAGATGCCAGGGCGATGTGGGAGACCCAGTACTTC.

This clonotype was counted a few times. The chain is built from TRBV7-8 and TRBJ1-2, with a tentative D call TRBD1 (6 bases). The CDR3 runs 15 residues. V lost 6 bases to trimming and J lost 8 bases, with 22 bases between them. Germline V lookup: CDR1 SGHVS, CDR2 FQNEAQ. The CDR3 protein is CASSTLRQARWGYTF. The CDR3, as DNA: TGTGCCAGCAGTACTCTCAGACAGGCCAGGTGGGGCTACACCTTC.

The table lists this clonotype with a few counts. The rearrangement joins TRBV7-2 to TRBJ1-2, with 9 bases matching TRBD1. V shed 2 bases and J 7 bases; nucleotides not matched to a gene: 11. This CDR3 has 16 residues. The germline CDR1 and CDR2 sequences are SGHTA and FQGNSA. CDR3 protein: CASSLSSATGGSGYTF. The CDR3 nucleotides are TGTGCCAGCAGCTTATCTTCCGCCACAGGGGGCTCTGGCTACACCTTC.